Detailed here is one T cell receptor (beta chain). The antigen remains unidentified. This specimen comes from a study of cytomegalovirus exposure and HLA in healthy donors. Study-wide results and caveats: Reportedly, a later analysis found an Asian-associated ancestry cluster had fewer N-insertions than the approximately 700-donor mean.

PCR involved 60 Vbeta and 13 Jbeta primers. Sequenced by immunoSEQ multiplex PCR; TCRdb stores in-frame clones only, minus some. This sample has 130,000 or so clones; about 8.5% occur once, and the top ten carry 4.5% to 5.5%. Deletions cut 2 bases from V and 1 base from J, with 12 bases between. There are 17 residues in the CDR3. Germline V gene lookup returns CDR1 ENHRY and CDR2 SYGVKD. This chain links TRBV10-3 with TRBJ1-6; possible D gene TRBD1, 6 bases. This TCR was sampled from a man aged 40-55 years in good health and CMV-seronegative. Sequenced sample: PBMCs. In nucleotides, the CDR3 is TGTGCCATCAGTGAGATTCAGGGGAGATCCTATAATTCACCCCTCCACTTT. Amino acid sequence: CAISEIQGRSYNSPLHF.